The rows below give T cell receptor beta chains drawn from one sample of a study of tumor-infiltrating lymphocytes in primary liver carcinoma. A single record per CDR3 protein comes from TCRdb applying MiXCR to the multiplex PCR reads. Here the sample spans about 180,000 distinct CDR3 sequences, about 55% being singletons. The sample was peripheral blood. All receptors derive from a man aged 40-55 years with primary liver carcinoma and hepatitis B virus infection. Each CDR3 is given with its conserved first and last residue. A D gene is named only where the DNA matches it firmly. A clone size is listed for some rows: how often the clone was seen (once, few, many), or a class if it is expanded.

>TRBJ2-5|.|TRBD1|TRBV5-6
TGTGCCAGCAGCCGATCTGCGACAGGGAAGGGTAGGGAGACCCAGTACTTC
CASSRSATGKGRETQYF
>TRBJ2-3|few|.|TRBV12-5
TGTGCTAGTGGTTTTAGAGATACGCAGTATTTT
CASGFRDTQYF
>TRBJ1-3|.|TRBD1|TRBV12-3/TRBV12-4
TGTGCCACGATACAGCCGGGACAGGGGTATGCCAGCTCTGGATACACCATATATTTT
CATIQPGQGYASSGYTIYF
>TRBJ1-2|.|.|TRBV6-5
TGTGCCAGCGGTTACTACACAGCGAACTATGGCTACACCTTC
CASGYYTANYGYTF
>TRBJ1-5|.|.|TRBV4-2
TGTGCCGGCAGCCCTGGAGGGGGTGACAATCAGTCCCAGCATTTT
CAGSPGGGDNQSQHF
>TRBJ2-6|.|TRBD1|TRBV12-3/TRBV12-4
TGTGCCAGCAGGGAGAGGACAGGGGTACTCTTCTCTGGGGCCAACGTCCTGGCTTTC
CASRERTGVLFSGANVLAF
>TRBJ2-3|.|TRBD2|TRBV11-2
TGTGCTAGCAGCTACGGAGGTAGCGGGAGACGGACGCAGTATTTT
CASSYGGSGRRTQYF
>TRBJ2-1|.|TRBD2|TRBV29-1
TGCAGCGGCGGGGGGGGACTAGCGGGACGTAATGAGCAGTTCTTC
CSGGGGLAGRNEQFF
>TRBJ2-6|.|.|TRBV29-1
TGCAGCGTTGAAGCCCGTGAGACCTCTGGGGCCAACGTCCTGACTTTC
CSVEARETSGANVLTF
>TRBJ2-3|.|TRBD2|TRBV4-2
TGTGCCAGCAGCCCTCAGATCGGACTAGAAATCACAGATACGCAGTATTTT
CASSPQIGLEITDTQYF
>TRBJ2-7|.|.|TRBV11-2
TGTGCCAGCGGTCTAACCGACGGAGCCTACGAGCAGTGCTTC
CASGLTDGAYEQCF
>TRBJ2-1|many|TRBD2|TRBV11-2
TGTGCCAGCAGCTCCGGGACTAGCGGGATGAGTGAGCAGTTCTTC
CASSSGTSGMSEQFF
>TRBJ2-7|.|TRBD2|TRBV6-1
TGTGCCAGCAGTGAGCGGGGGTACTTCGAGCAGTACTTC
CASSERGYFEQYF
>TRBJ2-4|.|.|TRBV2
TGTGCCAGCAGTGAGGGGCGGTCGGCCAAAAACATTCAGTACTTC
CASSEGRSAKNIQYF
>TRBJ2-3|.|.|TRBV11-2
TGTGCCAGCAGCTCAGTGACAGATACGCAGTATTTT
CASSSVTDTQYF
>TRBJ2-7|.|.|TRBV7-9
TGTGCCAGCAGCTTATTCGGAGAGTACGAGCAGTACTTC
CASSLFGEYEQYF
>TRBJ1-2|few|TRBD1|TRBV10-3
TGTGCCATCAGTGAGTCCGACAGGGCTGGCTATGGCTACACCTTC
CAISESDRAGYGYTF
>TRBJ2-3|.|TRBD1|TRBV6-5
TGTGCCAGCAGTACGGGACAGGGGGTCTCAGATACGCAGTATTTT
CASSTGQGVSDTQYF
>TRBJ2-6|few|.|TRBV11-2
TGTGCCAGCAGCTCACTAGTTATCCAATCTGGGGTCAACGTCCTGACTTTC
CASSSLVIQSGVNVLTF
>TRBJ1-1|many|.|TRBV6-1
TGTGCCAGCAGTGAATTGAGCAGGGGAGATGAAGCTTTCTTT
CASSELSRGDEAFF
>TRBJ2-7|few|.|TRBV4-1
TGCGCCAGCAGCCAAGAAAGGTCCTACGAGCAGTACTTC
CASSQERSYEQYF
>TRBJ1-2|.|.|TRBV12-3/TRBV12-4
TGTGCCAGCAGTTTCGTGGCCCTGAACTATGGCTACACCTTC
CASSFVALNYGYTF
>TRBJ2-7|.|.|TRBV11-2
TGTGCCAGCAGCTGGGAGCGGACCTCCTACCAGCGGTACTTC
CASSWERTSYQRYF
>TRBJ1-1|.|.|TRBV29-1
TGCAGCGTTTATAACACTGAAGCTTTCTTT
CSVYNTEAFF
>TRBJ1-6|.|.|TRBV18
TGTGCCAGCTCACGGGGCAGTAATTCACCCCTCCACTTT
CASSRGSNSPLHF
>TRBJ1-1|.|.|TRBV11-2
TGTGCCAGCAGCTTAGACCGGACGGACACTGAAGCTTTCTTT
CASSLDRTDTEAFF
>TRBJ1-4|few|.|TRBV5-4
TGTGCCAGCAGCTTTCAGGACGGTGAAAAACTGTTTTTT
CASSFQDGEKLFF
>TRBJ2-1|.|TRBD2|TRBV30
TGTGCCTGGAGCTACACTATCTTCGGACTAGCGGGAGGACCCCTCAACAATGAGCAGTTCTTC
CAWSYTIFGLAGGPLNNEQFF
>TRBJ2-7|.|.|TRBV4-2
TGTGCCAGCAGCCCGGACACCTACGAGCAGTACTTC
CASSPDTYEQYF
>TRBJ1-5|.|TRBD1|TRBV6-5
TGTGCCAGCAGTTGGGACAGATTTACTCAGTCCCAGCATTTT
CASSWDRFTQSQHF
>TRBJ2-7|.|.|TRBV28
TGTGCCAGCAGTCTGGGACGGCTCCGCCACGAGCAGTACTTC
CASSLGRLRHEQYF
>TRBJ2-2|many|.|TRBV11-2
TGTGCCAGCAGCATGGAGTGGGGTCCCGGGGAGCTGTTTTTT
CASSMEWGPGELFF
>TRBJ1-1|.|.|TRBV11-2
TGTGCCAGCAGCTTATTCCGACGGGGCGGTGACACTGAAGCTTTCTTT
CASSLFRRGGDTEAFF
>TRBJ2-5|.|.|TRBV11-2
TGTACCAGCAGCTTAAGGGGGAGCTGGGAGACCCAGTACTTC
CTSSLRGSWETQYF
>TRBJ1-5|many|.|TRBV6-5
TGTGCCAGCAGTTACAGGTCTGGCAATCAGCCCCAGCATTTT
CASSYRSGNQPQHF
>TRBJ2-3|few|.|TRBV10-3
TGTGCCATCAGTGAGTCGGATACGCAGTATTTT
CAISESDTQYF
>TRBJ2-7|once|TRBD1|TRBV28
TGTGCCAGCAGACCTCCCGGGACAGGAGAAGCCTACGAGCAGTGCTTC
CASRPPGTGEAYEQCF
>TRBJ2-1|many|.|TRBV29-1
TGCAGCGTTGAACCCGGGAGTTACAATGAGCAGTTCTTC
CSVEPGSYNEQFF
>TRBJ2-5|.|.|TRBV10-1
TGCGCCAGCAGTGAATACAGAGCGTCAAAGGAGACCCAGTACTTC
CASSEYRASKETQYF
>TRBJ2-3|.|.|TRBV29-1
TGCAGCGTTGGAACCCCGTGGGGGAGTACAGATACGCAGTATTTT
CSVGTPWGSTDTQYF
>TRBJ2-3|.|TRBD2|TRBV11-3
TGTGTCAGCAACGGCAGCCCGGCGGGAGGAGTGGATACGCAGTATTTT
CVSNGSPAGGVDTQYF
>TRBJ2-4|few|.|TRBV28
TGTGCCAGCAGTCTACAGGTCCTAGCCAAAAACATTCAGTACTTC
CASSLQVLAKNIQYF
>TRBJ2-7|.|TRBD2|TRBV28
TGTGCCAGCAGTGTCTCCATCGGGACTACCACCTACGAGCAGTACTTC
CASSVSIGTTTYEQYF
>TRBJ2-1|once|.|TRBV11-2
TGTGCCAGCAGCTTTGGGCCTACCACTATCGGAAAGCAGTTCTTC
CASSFGPTTIGKQFF
>TRBJ2-7|few|.|TRBV28
TGTGCCAGCAGTTTCCAGGGCGAGCAGTACTTC
CASSFQGEQYF
>TRBJ2-1|few|.|TRBV4-2
TGTGCCAGCAGCCAAGGTATTGCGATGGGTGAGCAGTTCTTC
CASSQGIAMGEQFF
>TRBJ2-5|.|.|TRBV7-9
TGTGCCAGCAGCTTATCTTCCCTGGGCGACGAGACCCAGTACTTC
CASSLSSLGDETQYF
>TRBJ2-7|many|.|TRBV11-2
TGTGCCAGCAGCTCGTCCGGGACGCCGGGTGACGAGCAGTACTTC
CASSSSGTPGDEQYF
>TRBJ2-2|.|TRBD1|TRBV12-3/TRBV12-4
TGTGCCAGCAGTAAGGGACAGAACACCGAGGAGCTGTTTTTT
CASSKGQNTEELFF
>TRBJ2-1|.|TRBD2|TRBV4-2
TGTGCCAGCAGCCAAGTCGGGACTAGCGGAAACAATGAGCAGTTCTTC
CASSQVGTSGNNEQFF
>TRBJ1-5|many|TRBD1|TRBV10-3
TGTGCCATCAGTGACCCGGACAGGGGCAATCAGCCCCAGCATTTT
CAISDPDRGNQPQHF